This TCR beta chain was captured by sequencing in a study of identical twins. Unique molecular identifiers were in the cDNA, with template-switch universal primer binding. In TCRdb, the 5' RACE reads were re-called with MiXCR into one record per CDR3 protein. The sample comprises hundreds of thousands of distinct CDR3 sequences, approximately 13% of which are singletons, and roughly 1.6% rests with the top ten. Trimming cost V 2 bases and J 1 base, with 11 bases left between them. This CDR3 has 15 amino acids. CDR1 is MGHRA, CDR2 YSYEKL, per germline. This clonotype was counted between two and nine times. A further study also used this sample, focusing on yellow fever vaccine responses in identical twins.

This chain uses TRBV4-1 with TRBJ2-5; D may be TRBD2 (6 bases). The receptor comes from a woman younger than 30 in good health. Sequenced material: PBMCs. The CDR3 region is CASSQTLASQETQYF. CDR3 coding DNA: TGCGCCAGCAGCCAAACCCTAGCGTCCCAAGAGACCCAGTACTTC.